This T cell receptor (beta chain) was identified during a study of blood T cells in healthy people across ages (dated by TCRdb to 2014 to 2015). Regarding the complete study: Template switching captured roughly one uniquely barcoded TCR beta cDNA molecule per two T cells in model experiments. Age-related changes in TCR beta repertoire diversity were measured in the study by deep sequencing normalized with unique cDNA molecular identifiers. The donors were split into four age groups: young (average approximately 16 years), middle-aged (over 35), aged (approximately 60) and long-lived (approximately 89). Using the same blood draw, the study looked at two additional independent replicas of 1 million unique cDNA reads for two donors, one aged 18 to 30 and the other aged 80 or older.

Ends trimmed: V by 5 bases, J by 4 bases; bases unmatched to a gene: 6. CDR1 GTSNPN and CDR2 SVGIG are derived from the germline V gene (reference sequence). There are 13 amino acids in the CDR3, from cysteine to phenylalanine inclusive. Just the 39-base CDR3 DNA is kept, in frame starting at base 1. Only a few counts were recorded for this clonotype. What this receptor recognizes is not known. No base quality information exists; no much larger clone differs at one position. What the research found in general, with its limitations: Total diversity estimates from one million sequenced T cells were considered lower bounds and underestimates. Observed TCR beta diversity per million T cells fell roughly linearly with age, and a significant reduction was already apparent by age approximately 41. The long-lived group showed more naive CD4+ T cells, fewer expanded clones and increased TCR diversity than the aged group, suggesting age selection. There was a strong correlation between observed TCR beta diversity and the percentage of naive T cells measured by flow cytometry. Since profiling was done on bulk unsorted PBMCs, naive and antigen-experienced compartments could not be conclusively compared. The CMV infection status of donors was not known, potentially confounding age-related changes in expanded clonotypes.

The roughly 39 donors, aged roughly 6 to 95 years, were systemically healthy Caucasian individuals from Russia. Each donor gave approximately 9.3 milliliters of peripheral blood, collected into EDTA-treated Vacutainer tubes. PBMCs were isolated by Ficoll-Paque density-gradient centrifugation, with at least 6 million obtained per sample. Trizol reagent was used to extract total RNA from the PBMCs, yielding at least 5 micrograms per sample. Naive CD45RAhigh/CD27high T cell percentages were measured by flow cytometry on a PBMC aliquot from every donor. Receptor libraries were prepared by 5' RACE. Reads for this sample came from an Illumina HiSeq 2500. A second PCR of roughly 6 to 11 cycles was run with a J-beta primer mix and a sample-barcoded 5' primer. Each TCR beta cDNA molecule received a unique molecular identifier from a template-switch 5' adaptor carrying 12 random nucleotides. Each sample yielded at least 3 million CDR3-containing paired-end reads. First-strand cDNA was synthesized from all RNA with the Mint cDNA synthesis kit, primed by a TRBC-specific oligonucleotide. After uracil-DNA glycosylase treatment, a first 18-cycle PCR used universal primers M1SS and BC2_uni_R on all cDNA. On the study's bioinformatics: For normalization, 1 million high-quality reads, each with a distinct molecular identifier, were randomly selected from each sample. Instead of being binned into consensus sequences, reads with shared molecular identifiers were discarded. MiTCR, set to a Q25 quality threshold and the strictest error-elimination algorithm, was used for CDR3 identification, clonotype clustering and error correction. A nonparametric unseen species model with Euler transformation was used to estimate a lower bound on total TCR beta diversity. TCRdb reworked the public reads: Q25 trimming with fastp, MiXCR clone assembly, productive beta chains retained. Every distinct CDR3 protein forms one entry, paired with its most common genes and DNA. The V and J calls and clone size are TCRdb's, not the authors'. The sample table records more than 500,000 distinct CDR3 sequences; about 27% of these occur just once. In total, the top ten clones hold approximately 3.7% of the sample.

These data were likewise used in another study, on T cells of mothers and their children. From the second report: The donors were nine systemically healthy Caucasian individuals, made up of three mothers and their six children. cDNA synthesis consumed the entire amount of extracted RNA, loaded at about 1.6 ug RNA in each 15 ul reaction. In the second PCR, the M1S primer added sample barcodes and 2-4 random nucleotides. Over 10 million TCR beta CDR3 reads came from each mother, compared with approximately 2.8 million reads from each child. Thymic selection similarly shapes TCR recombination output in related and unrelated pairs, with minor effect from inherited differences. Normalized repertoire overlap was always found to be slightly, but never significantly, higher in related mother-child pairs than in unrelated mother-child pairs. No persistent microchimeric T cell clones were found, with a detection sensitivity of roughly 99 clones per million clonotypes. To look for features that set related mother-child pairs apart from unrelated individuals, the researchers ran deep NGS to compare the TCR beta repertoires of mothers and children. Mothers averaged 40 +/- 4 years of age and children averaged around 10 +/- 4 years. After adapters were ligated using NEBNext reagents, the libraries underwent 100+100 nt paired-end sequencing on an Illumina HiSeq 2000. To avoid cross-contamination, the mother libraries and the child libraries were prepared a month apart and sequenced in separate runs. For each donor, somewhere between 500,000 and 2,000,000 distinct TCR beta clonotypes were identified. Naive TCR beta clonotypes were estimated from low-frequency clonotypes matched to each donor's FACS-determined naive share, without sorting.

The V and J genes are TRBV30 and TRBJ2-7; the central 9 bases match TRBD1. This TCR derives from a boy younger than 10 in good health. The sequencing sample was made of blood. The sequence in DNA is TGTGCCTGGGTGGGACAGGGTAATTACGAGCAGTACTTC. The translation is CAWVGQGNYEQYF.